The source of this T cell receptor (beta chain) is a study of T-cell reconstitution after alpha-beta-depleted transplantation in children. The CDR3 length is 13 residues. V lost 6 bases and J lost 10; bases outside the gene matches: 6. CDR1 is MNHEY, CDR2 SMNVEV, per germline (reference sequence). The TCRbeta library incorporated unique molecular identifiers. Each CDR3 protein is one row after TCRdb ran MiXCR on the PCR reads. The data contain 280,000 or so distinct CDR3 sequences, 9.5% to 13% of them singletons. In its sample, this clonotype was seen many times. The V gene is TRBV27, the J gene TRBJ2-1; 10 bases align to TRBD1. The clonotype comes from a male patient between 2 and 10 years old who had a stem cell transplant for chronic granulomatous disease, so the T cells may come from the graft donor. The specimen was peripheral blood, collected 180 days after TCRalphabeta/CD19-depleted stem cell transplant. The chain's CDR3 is CASSRTGGNEQFF. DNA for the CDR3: TGTGCCAGCAGCCGGACAGGGGGGAACGAGCAGTTCTTC.